This T cell receptor (beta chain) was identified during a study of blood T cell repertoires in COVID-19. For the study at large: Specimens from acute and convalescent COVID-19 originated in the United States, Italy and Spain.

As originally analysed: Estimation of nucleated cell counts was performed using reference gene primer amplification. Measured with immunoSEQ multiplex PCR; TCRdb has only the in-frame clones, and not every one. The DNA was the basis for D and trimming; V, J and clone size are from that table. Of some 220,000 clones in the sample, 85% to 90% are singletons; the top ten hold about 3.3%. Trimming removed 2 bases from V and 7 bases from J, with 15 bases in between. There are 15 residues in the CDR3. CDR1 and CDR2 (germline): KGHSH, LQKENI. Cohort allocation depended upon clinical history that participants reported.

Input material: PBMCs or T cells enriched from blood (not recorded which). This rearrangement joins TRBV18 to TRBJ2-1; tentatively, D is TRBD1 (5 bases). The receptor comes from a woman between 18 and 30 years old in a cohort exposed to, infected with or recovered from COVID-19 (not recorded which). The CDR3 DNA sequence: TGTGCCAGCTCACCATATCAGGGCAGGGATAATGAGCAGTTCTTC. As protein: CASSPYQGRDNEQFF.